These T cell receptor beta chains were read from a single sample in a study of long-term antiretroviral therapy in people with HIV. Sequencing was performed with immunoSEQ multiplex PCR; in TCRdb, only in-frame clones are kept and a portion is missing. Among some 20,000 clones listed, 80% to 95% were seen once. The sample consisted of unsorted PBMCs, taken 4.4 years after starting antiretroviral therapy. All receptors derive from a woman between 45 and 65 years old with HIV. Each CDR3 is given with its conserved first and last residue. The D gene is left open where the match is weak. Clone size is shown for a subset of rows, as once, few, many or a class of expanded clone.

d_gene	v_gene	abundance	j_gene	CDR3nt	CDR3aa
-	TRBV30	once	TRBJ1-2	TGTGCCTGGACCAATGGGGGCAGCTATGGCTACACCTTC	CAWTNGGSYGYTF
TRBD2	TRBV27	-	TRBJ2-7	TGTGCCAGCAGTTTCGGACTAGCGGGGGGGTCATTCTCCTACGAGCAGTACTTC	CASSFGLAGGSFSYEQYF
-	TRBV19	-	TRBJ2-5	TGTGCCAGTAGTATGGGCCGCTTGGAGACCCAGTACTTC	CASSMGRLETQYF
-	TRBV7-3	-	TRBJ2-2	TGTGCCAGCAGCCCCCGTTTAGGGACCGGGGAGCTGTTTTTT	CASSPRLGTGELFF
TRBD2	TRBV5-4	-	TRBJ2-3	TGTGCCAGCAGCTTGCTACTAGCGGATAGCACAGATACGCAGTATTTT	CASSLLLADSTDTQYF
-	TRBV9	-	TRBJ2-7	TGTGCCAGCAGCGTAACAGGGAGCTCCTACGAGCAGTACTTC	CASSVTGSSYEQYF
-	TRBV2	-	TRBJ2-1	TGTGCCAGCAGTGGGTACAATGAGCAGTTCTTC	CASSGYNEQFF
TRBD2	TRBV6-4	-	TRBJ2-2	TGTGCCAGCAGTACTAATGGGGGAGCGGGGGCGAACACCGGGGAGCTGTTTTTT	CASSTNGGAGANTGELFF
-	TRBV29-1	-	TRBJ2-2	TGCAGCGTTTCGCGGGGGCCGGTCGGGGAGCTGTTTTTT	CSVSRGPVGELFF
TRBD2	TRBV5-1	-	TRBJ2-7	TGCGCCAGCAGCTCCCGACTAGCGGGGGCGGATTACGAGCAGTACTTC	CASSSRLAGADYEQYF
-	TRBV29-1	-	TRBJ2-2	TGCAGCGTTGGGGGGGGCGCGAACACCGGGGAGCTGTTTTTT	CSVGGGANTGELFF
-	TRBV2	few	TRBJ1-2	TGTGCCAGCAGTGAAGAGTCAGGGAGGCATGGCTACACCTTC	CASSEESGRHGYTF
-	TRBV28	-	TRBJ1-1	TGTGCCAGCAGTTTATTCTTAAATAGTGAAGCTTTCTTT	CASSLFLNSEAFF
-	TRBV6-6	-	TRBJ1-4	TGTGCCAGCAGTTTCCTACCGGGGCCAGAAGGGGAAAAACTGTTTTTT	CASSFLPGPEGEKLFF
-	TRBV4-1	-	TRBJ1-1	TGCGCCAGCAGTCTCGGACAGAGGAACACTGAAGCTTTCTTT	CASSLGQRNTEAFF
-	TRBV5-6	-	TRBJ1-2	TGTGCCAGCAGCATTGGTTCGGGGGGCGACGGGACCTTC	CASSIGSGGDGTF
-	TRBV5-1	-	TRBJ2-7	TGCGCCAGCAGCTCGGCAACAGGGCTCCACTACGAGCAGTACTTC	CASSSATGLHYEQYF
-	TRBV30	-	TRBJ2-1	TGTGCCTGGAGTGTCCAAGTGGGGTACAATGAGCAGTTCTTC	CAWSVQVGYNEQFF
TRBD1	TRBV7-7	-	TRBJ1-2	TGTGCTAGCTACGCCCGACAGGGTCGTGGCTACACCTTC	CASYARQGRGYTF
TRBD2	TRBV9	few	TRBJ2-3	TGTGCCAGCAGCGTCCACCTTACTAGCGGGGTCACAGATACGCAGTATTTT	CASSVHLTSGVTDTQYF
TRBD2	TRBV6-1	-	TRBJ2-1	TGTGCCAGCAGTGCTTCCTTTGGGGGGGTGAATTACAATGAGCAGTTCTTC	CASSASFGGVNYNEQFF
TRBD1	TRBV5-1	-	TRBJ2-5	TGCGCCAGCAGATACGCCACAGGGGCGGAGACCCAGTACTTC	CASRYATGAETQYF
-	TRBV27	-	TRBJ1-4	TGTGCCAGCAGGGACACGGGCGCAACTAATGAAAAACTGTTTTTT	CASRDTGATNEKLFF
TRBD1	TRBV6-5	-	TRBJ1-5	TGTGCCAGCAGCCGCTTTAACAGGGGACGGCAGCCCCAGCATTTT	CASSRFNRGRQPQHF
-	TRBV5-4	-	TRBJ2-1	TGTGCCAGCAGCCCCGGTCTTTATGAGCAGTTCTTC	CASSPGLYEQFF
TRBD2	TRBV29-1	once	TRBJ2-5	TGCAGCGTTGAAGATGCGGGGGCAGCGGGGGGCCAGACCCAGTACTTC	CSVEDAGAAGGQTQYF
TRBD1	TRBV6-6	-	TRBJ2-7	TGTGCCAGCAGTTCTTTACCCGGGACAGGAGGGTTTGTTGTGTACTTC	CASSSLPGTGGFVVYF
-	TRBV27	-	TRBJ2-3	TGTGCCAGCAGTTTATTCGGGAGAGATACGCAGTATTTT	CASSLFGRDTQYF
TRBD1	TRBV5-4	once	TRBJ1-6	TGTGCCAGCAGCTCCGGGACAGGAGAAAATTCACCCCTCCACTTT	CASSSGTGENSPLHF
-	TRBV7-9	-	TRBJ2-5	TGTGCCAGCGGCCCCCGGGGACCGGGGGAGACCCAGTACTTC	CASGPRGPGETQYF
-	TRBV27	-	TRBJ1-5	TGTGCCAGCAGTTTATGGGGGGGCAGCTCGCCCCAGCATTTT	CASSLWGGSSPQHF
TRBD1	TRBV13	-	TRBJ1-1	TGTGCCAGCAGCTTCCCGACAGGGGGAACTGAAGCTTTCTTT	CASSFPTGGTEAFF
-	TRBV29-1	-	TRBJ2-5	TGCAGCGTTGTTGGCCGTCAAGAGACCCAGTACTTC	CSVVGRQETQYF
-	TRBV5-4	-	TRBJ2-5	TGTGCCAGCAGCTTGGGCCAAGAGACCCAGTACTTC	CASSLGQETQYF
TRBD1	TRBV6-5	-	TRBJ1-1	TGTGCCAGCACCGTACAGGGGTCAAACACTGAAGCTTTCTTT	CASTVQGSNTEAFF